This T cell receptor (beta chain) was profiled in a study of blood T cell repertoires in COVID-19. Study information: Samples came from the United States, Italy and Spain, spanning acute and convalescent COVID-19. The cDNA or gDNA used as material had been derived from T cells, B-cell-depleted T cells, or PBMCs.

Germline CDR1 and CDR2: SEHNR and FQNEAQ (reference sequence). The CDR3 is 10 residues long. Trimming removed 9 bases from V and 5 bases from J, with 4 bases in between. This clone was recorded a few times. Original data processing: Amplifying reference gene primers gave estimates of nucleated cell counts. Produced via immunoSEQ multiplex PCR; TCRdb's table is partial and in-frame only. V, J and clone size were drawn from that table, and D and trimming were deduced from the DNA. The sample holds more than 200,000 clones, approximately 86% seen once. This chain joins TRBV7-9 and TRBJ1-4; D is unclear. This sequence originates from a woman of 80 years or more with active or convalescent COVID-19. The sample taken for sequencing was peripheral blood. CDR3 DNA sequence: TGTGCCAGTCAAAATGAAAAACTGTTTTTT. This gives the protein CASQNEKLFF. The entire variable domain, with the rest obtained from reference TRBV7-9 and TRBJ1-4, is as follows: DTGVSQNPRHKITKRGQNVTFRCDPISEHNRLYWYRQTLGQGPEFLTYFQNEAQLEKSRLLSDRFSAERPKGSFSTLEIQRTEQGDSAMYLCASQNEKLFFGSGTQLSVL.